This TCR beta chain is drawn from a study of OX40 agonist ivuxolimab in advanced cancers. To note about this clone: As yet, its antigen is unknown.

Method: immunoSEQ multiplex PCR; TCRdb's copy keeps in-frame clones and lacks some. Of some 15,000 clones detected, roughly 77% appear once; the ten largest clones hold roughly two fifths. Whole-study findings and limits: The study observed clonal expansion of CD4+ and CD8+ blood T cells by week 6 at 0.1 to 3.0 mg/kg. Partial responders at 0.1-3.0 mg/kg had among the lowest clonal expansion. The antigen specificity of the peripheral T cells (those that were expanded) was not determined.

Germline V gives CDR1 SGHTA, CDR2 FQGNSA. The CDR3 is 15 residues long. V lost 3 bases and J lost 4; bases outside the gene matches: 5. The clonotype was recovered from an adult with an advanced solid tumor such as melanoma, head and neck, liver or kidney cancer. This chain connects TRBV7-2 to TRBJ2-3, with 9 bases fitting TRBD1. The source was CD4+ or CD8+ T cells sorted from blood, collected in a trial of the OX40 agonist ivuxolimab. The CDR3 sequence is CASSFTGGASDTQYF. The CDR3 DNA is TGTGCCAGCAGCTTTACAGGGGGCGCCTCAGATACGCAGTATTTT.